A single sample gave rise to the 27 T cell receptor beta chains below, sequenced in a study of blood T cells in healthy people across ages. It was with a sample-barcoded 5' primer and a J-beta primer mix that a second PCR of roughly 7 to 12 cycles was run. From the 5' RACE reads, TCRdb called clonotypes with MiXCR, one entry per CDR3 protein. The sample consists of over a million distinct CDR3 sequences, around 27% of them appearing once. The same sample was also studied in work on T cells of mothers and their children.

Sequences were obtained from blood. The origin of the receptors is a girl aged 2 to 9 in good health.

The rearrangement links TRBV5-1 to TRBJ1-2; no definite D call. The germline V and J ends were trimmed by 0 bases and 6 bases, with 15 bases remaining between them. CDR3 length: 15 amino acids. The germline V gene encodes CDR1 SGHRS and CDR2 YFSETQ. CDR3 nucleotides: TGCGCCAGCAGCTTGGGACTGGACTTTGTGAATGGCTACACCTTC. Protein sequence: CASSLGLDFVNGYTF.

The DNA of the CDR3 is TGCAGCGTTGCCCACGACAGGGGGAACACTGAAGCTTTCTTT. Encoded protein: CSVAHDRGNTEAFF. The genes are TRBV29-1 and TRBJ1-1; 8 bases align to TRBD1. The germline V gene encodes CDR1 SQVTM and CDR2 ANQGSEA. CDR3 length: 14 residues. Trimming removed 4 bases from V and 1 base from J; junction bases left unmatched: 5.

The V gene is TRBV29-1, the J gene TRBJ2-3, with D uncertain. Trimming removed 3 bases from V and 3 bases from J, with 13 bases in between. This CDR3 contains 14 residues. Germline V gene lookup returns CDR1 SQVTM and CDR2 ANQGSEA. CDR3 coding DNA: TGCAGCGTTGATCAGGAGACACGGACAGATACGCAGTATTTT. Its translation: CSVDQETRTDTQYF.

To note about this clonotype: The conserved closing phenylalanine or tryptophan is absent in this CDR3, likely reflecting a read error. The CDR3 protein is CASSVDGRSTDTQYL. Written as DNA, the CDR3 is TGTGCCAGCAGCGTGGACGGGAGGAGCACAGATACGCAGTATCTT. The J gene is TRBJ2-3, the V gene TRBV9; 7 bases fit TRBD2. The V gene's germline CDR1 is SGDLS and CDR2 YYNGEE. The length of the CDR3 is 15 residues. V was clipped by 2 bases and J by 0 bases; unmatched bases: 3.

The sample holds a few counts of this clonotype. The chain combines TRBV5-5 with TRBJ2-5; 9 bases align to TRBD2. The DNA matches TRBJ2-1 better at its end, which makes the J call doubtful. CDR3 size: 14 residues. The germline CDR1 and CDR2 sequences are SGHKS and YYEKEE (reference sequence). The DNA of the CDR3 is TGTGCCAGCACCCCTATGCGGGGGGGTCAGGAGCAGTTCTTC. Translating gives CASTPMRGGQEQFF.

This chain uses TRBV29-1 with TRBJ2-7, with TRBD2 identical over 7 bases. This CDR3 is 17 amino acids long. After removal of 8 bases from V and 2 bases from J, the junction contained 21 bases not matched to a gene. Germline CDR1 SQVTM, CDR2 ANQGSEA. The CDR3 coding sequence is TGCAGCTCCCTTTCAGTGGAGGGACGGGGGGTTCCCTACGAGCAGTACTTC. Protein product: CSSLSVEGRGVPYEQYF.

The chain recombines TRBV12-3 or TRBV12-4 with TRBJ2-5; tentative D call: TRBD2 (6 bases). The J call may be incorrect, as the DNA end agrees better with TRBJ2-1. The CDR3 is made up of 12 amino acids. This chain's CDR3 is CASSQSGDEQFF. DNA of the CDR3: TGTGCCAGCAGTCAATCGGGGGATGAGCAGTTCTTC.

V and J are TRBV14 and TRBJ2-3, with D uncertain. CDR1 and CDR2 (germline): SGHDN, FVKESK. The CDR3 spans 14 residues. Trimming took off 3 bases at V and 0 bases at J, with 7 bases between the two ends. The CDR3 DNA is TGTGCCAGCAGCCAGGTGGGGAGCACAGATACGCAGTATTTT. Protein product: CASSQVGSTDTQYF.

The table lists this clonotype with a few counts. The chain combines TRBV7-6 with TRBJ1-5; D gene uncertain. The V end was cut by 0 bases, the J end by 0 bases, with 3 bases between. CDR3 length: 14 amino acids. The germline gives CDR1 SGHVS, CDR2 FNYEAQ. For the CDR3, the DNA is TGTGCCAGCAGCTTAGCCCCTAGCAATCAGCCCCAGCATTTT. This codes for CASSLAPSNQPQHF. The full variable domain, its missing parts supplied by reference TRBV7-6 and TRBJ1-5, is GAGVSQSPRYKVTKRGQDVALRCDPISGHVSLYWYRQALGQGPEFLTYFNYEAQQDKSGLPNDRFSAERPEGSISTLTIQRTEQRDSAMYRCASSLAPSNQPQHFGDGTRLSIL.

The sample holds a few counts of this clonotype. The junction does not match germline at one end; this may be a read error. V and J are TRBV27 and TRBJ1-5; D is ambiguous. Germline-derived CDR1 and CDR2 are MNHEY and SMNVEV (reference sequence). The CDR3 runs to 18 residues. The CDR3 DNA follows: TGTGCCAGCAGCTTATACCCCATACTGGAGGGAGACAATCAGCCCCAGCATTTT. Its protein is CASSLYPILEGDNQPQHF.

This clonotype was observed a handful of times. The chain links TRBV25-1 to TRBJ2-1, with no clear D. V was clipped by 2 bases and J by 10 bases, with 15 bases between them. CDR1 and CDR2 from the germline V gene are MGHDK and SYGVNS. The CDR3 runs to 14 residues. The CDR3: CASSEGQLRHEQFF. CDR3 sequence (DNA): TGTGCCAGCAGTGAAGGGCAGTTAAGGCACGAGCAGTTCTTC.

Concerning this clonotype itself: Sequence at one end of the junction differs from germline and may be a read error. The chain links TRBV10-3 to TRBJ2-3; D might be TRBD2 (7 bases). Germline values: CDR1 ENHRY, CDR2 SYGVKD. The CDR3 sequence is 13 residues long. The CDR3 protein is CAIKGGSTDTQNF. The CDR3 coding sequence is TGTGCCATCAAGGGGGGGTCCACAGATACGCAGAATTTT.

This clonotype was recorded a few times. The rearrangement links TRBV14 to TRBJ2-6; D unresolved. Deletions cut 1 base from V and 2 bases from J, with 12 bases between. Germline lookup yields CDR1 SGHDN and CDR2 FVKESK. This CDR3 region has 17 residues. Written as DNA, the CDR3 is TGTGCCAGCAGCCAAGCGGTGACCTATACTGGGGCCAACGTCCTGACTTTC. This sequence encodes CASSQAVTYTGANVLTF. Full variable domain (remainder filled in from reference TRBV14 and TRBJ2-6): EAGVTQFPSHSVIEKGQTVTLRCDPISGHDNLYWYRRVMGKEIKFLLHFVKESKQDESGMPNNRFLAERTGGTYSTLKVQPAELEDSGVYFCASSQAVTYTGANVLTFGAGSRLTVL.

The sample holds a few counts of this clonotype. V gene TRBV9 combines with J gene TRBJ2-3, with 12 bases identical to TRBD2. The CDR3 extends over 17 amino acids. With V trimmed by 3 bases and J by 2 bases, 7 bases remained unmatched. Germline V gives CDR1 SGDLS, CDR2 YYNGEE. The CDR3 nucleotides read TGTGCCAGCAGCGGGACCCTAGCGGGGGGGATCACAGATACGCAGTATTTT. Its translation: CASSGTLAGGITDTQYF. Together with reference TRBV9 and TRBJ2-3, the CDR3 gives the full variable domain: DSGVTQTPKHLITATGQRVTLRCSPRSGDLSVYWYQQSLDQGLQFLIQYYNGEERAKGNILERFSAQQFPDLHSELNLSSLELGDSALYFCASSGTLAGGITDTQYFGPGTRLTVL.

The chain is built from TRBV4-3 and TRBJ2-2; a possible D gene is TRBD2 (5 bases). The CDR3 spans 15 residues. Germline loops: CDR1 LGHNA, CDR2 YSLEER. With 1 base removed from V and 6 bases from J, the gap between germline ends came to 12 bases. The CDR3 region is CASSQVRGSAGELFF. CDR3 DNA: TGCGCCAGCAGCCAAGTACGGGGAAGCGCCGGGGAGCTGTTTTTT.

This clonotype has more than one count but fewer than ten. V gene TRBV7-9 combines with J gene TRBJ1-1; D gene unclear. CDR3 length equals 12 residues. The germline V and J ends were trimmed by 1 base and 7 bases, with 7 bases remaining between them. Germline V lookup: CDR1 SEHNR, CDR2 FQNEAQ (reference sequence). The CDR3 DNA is TGTGCCAGCAGCTTAGGCCCTCTTGAAGCTTTCTTT. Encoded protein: CASSLGPLEAFF.

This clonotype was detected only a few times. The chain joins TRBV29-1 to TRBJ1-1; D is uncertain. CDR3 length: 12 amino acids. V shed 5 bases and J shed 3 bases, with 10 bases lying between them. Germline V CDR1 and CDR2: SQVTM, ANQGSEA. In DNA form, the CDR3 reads TGCAGCGTTCAAGTTCAGGACACTGAAGCTTTCTTT. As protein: CSVQVQDTEAFF.

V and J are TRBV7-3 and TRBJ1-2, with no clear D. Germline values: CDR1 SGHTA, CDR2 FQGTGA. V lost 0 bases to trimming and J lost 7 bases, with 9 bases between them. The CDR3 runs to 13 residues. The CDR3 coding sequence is TGTGCCAGCAGCTTAACGACGGGAGGTGGCTACACCTTC. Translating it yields CASSLTTGGGYTF.

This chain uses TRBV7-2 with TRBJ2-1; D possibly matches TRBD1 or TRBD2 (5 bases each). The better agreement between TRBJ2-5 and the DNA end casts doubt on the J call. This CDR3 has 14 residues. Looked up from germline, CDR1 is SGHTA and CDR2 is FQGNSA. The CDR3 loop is CASSANGDRETQYF. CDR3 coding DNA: TGTGCCAGCAGCGCCAATGGGGACCGGGAGACCCAGTACTTC.

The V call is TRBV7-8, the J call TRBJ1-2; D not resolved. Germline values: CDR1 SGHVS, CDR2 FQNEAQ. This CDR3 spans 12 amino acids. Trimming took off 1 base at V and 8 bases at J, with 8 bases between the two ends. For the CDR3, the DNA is TGTGCCAGCAGCTTAGGGACTCTGGGCTACACCTTC. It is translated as CASSLGTLGYTF.

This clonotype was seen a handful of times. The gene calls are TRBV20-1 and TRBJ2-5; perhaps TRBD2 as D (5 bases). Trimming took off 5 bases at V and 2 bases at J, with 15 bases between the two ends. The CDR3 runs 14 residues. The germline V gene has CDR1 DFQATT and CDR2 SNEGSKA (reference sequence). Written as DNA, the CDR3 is TGCAGTGCTCAGGACCCTACGGGGCAAGAGACCCAGTACTTC. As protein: CSAQDPTGQETQYF.

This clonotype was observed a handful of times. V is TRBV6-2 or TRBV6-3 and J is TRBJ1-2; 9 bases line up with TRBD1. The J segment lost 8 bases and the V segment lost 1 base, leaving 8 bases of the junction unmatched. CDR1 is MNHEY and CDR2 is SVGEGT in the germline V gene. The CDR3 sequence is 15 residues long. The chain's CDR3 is CASSYLGTGIGGYTF. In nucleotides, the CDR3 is TGTGCCAGCAGTTACTTGGGGACAGGGATCGGCGGCTACACCTTC.

The CDR3 coding sequence is TGTGCCAGCAGCTTGGTAGGAGGGGCGAACAATCAGCCCCAGCATTTT. It specifies CASSLVGGANNQPQHF. The genes are TRBV7-2 and TRBJ1-5, with D possibly matching TRBD1 (5 bases). Germline assignment: CDR1 SGHTA and CDR2 FQGNSA. The V gene lost 3 bases and the J gene lost 3 bases, with 15 bases spanning the gap. This CDR3 comprises 16 residues.

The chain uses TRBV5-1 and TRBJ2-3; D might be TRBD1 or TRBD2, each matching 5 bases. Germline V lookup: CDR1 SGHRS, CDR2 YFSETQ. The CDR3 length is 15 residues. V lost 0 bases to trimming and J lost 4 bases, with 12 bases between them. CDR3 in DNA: TGCGCCAGCAGCTTGGGGGACGGTGGGGCAGATACGCAGTATTTT. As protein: CASSLGDGGADTQYF.

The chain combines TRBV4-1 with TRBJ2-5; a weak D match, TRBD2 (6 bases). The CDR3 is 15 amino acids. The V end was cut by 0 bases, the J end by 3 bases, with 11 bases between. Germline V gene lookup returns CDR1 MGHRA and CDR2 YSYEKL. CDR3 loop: CASSQDVGGEETQYF. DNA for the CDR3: TGCGCCAGCAGCCAAGATGTGGGGGGTGAAGAGACCCAGTACTTC.

The CDR3 coding sequence is TGCGCCAGCAGCTCGCAGCGGGACTATCTAGAGACCCAGTACTTC. Translated: CASSSQRDYLETQYF. The V call is TRBV5-1, the J call TRBJ2-5; TRBD2 matches 7 bases. This CDR3 has 15 residues. Germline CDR1 is SGHRS and CDR2 is YFSETQ. V was clipped by 3 bases and J by 4 bases; unmatched bases: 9.

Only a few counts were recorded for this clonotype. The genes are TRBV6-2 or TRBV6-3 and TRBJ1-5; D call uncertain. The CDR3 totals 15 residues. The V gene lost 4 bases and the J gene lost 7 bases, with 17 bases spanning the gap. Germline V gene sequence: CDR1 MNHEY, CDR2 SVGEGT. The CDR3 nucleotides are TGTGCCAGCAGTTTATATTGGGCGGCTGGCCAGCCCCAGCATTTT. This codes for CASSLYWAAGQPQHF.